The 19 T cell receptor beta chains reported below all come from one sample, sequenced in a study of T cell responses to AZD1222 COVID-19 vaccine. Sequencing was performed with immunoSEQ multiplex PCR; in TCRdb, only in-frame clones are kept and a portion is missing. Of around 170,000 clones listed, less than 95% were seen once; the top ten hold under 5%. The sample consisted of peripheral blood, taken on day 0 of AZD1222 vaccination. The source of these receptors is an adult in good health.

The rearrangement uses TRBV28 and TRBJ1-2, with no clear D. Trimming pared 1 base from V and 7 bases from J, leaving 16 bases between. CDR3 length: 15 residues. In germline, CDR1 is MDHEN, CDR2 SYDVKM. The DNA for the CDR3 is TGTGCCAGCAGTTTATTGGGGAGCCGAACGGGTGGCTACACCTTC. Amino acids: CASSLLGSRTGGYTF.

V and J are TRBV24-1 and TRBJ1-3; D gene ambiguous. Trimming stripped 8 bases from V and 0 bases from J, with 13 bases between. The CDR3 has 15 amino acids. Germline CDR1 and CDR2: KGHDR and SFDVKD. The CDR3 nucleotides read TGTGCCACCAATCCACTCTTGTACTCTGGAAACACCATATATTTT. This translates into CATNPLLYSGNTIYF.

CDR3 bases: TGTGCCAGCTCACCACCCGGGACTAGCGGGAGAATGGAAAATGAGCAGTTCTTC. The encoded protein is CASSPPGTSGRMENEQFF. The chain couples TRBV18 to TRBJ2-1, with TRBD2 matching over 14 bases. Germline-derived CDR1 and CDR2 are KGHSH and LQKENI. This CDR3 region has 18 residues. After removal of 0 bases from V and 7 bases from J, the junction contained 8 bases not matched to a gene.

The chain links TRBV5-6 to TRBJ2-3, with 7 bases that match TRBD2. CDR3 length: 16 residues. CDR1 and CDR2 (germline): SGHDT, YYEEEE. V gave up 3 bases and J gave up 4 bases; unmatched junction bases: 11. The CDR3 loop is CASSYKERGRADTQYF. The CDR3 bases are TGTGCCAGCAGCTATAAAGAGCGCGGGAGAGCAGATACGCAGTATTTT. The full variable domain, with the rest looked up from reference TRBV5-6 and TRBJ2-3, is DAGVTQSPTHLIKTRGQQVTLRCSPKSGHDTVSWYQQALGQGPQFIFQYYEEEERQRGNFPDRFSGHQFPNYSSELNVNALLLGDSALYLCASSYKERGRADTQYFGPGTRLTVL.

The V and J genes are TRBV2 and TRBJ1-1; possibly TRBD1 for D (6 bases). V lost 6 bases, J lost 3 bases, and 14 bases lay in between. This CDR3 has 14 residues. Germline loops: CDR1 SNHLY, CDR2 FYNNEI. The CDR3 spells CASSDEQGYTEAFF. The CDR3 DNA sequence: TGTGCCAGCAGCGACGAACAGGGATACACTGAAGCTTTCTTT.

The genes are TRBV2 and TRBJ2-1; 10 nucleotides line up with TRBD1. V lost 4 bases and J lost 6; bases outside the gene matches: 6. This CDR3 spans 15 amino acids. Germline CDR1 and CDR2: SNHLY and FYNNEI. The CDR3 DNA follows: TGTGCCAGCAGTGTGAGGACAGGGGGGACCAATGAGCAGTTCTTC. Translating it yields CASSVRTGGTNEQFF. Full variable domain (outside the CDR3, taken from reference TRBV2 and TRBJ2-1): EPEVTQTPSHQVTQMGQEVILRCVPISNHLYFYWYRQILGQKVEFLVSFYNNEISEKSEIFDDQFSVERPDGSNFTLKIRSTKLEDSAMYFCASSVRTGGTNEQFFGPGTRLTVL.

The CDR3 sequence: CALKGARAEKLFF. The CDR3, as DNA: TGTGCTTTGAAGGGGGCTCGGGCTGAAAAACTGTTTTTT. The chain recombines TRBV30 with TRBJ1-4; 7 bases are shared with TRBD1. The CDR3 loop spans 13 amino acids. The germline V gene encodes CDR1 GTSNPN and CDR2 SVGIG (reference sequence).

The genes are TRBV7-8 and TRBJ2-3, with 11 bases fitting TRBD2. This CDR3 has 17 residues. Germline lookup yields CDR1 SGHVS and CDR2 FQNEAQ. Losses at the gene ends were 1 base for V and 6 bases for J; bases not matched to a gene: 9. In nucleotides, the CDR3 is TGTGCCAGCAGCTTAGGTAGTCTAGCGGGAGGATGGGATACGCAGTATTTT. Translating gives CASSLGSLAGGWDTQYF.

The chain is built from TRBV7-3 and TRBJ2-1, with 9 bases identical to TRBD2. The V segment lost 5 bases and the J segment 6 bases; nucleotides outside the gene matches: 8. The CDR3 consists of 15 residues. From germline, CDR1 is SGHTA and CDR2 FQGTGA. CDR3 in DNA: TGTGCCAGCAGCCGTTCGGGACTAGCAAGCAATGAGCAGTTCTTC. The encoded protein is CASSRSGLASNEQFF. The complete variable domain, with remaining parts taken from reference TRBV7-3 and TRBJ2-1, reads GAGVSQTPSNKVTEKGKYVELRCDPISGHTALYWYRQSLGQGPEFLIYFQGTGAADDSGLPNDRFFAVRPEGSVSTLKIQRTERGDSAVYLCASSRSGLASNEQFFGPGTRLTVL.

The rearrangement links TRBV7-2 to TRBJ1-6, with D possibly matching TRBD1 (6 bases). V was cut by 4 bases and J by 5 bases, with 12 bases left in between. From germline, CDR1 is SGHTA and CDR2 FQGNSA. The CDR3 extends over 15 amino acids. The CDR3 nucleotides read TGTGCCAGCAGCTCCCGGGGGCCCAATAATTCACCCCTCCACTTT. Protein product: CASSSRGPNNSPLHF.

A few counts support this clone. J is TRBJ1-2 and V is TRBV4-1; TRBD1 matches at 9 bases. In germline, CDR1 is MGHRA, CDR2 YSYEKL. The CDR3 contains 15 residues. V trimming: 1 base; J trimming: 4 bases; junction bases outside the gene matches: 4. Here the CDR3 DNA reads TGCGCCAGCAGCCAAGGGACAGGGGTTCTCTATGGCTACACCTTC. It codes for CASSQGTGVLYGYTF.

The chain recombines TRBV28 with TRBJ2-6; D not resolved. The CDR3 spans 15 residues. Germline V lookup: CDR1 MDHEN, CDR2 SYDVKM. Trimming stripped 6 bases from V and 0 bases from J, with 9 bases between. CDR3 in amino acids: CASSLETSGANVLTF. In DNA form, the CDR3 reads TGTGCCAGCAGCCTCGAAACCTCTGGGGCCAACGTCCTGACTTTC.

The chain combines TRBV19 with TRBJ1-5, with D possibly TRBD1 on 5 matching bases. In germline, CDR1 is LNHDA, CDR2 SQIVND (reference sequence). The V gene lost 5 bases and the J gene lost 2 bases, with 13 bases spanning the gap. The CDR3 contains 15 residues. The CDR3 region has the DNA TGTGCCAGTAGTGGAGGGGTAATGGGCAATCAGCCCCAGCATTTT. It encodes CASSGGVMGNQPQHF. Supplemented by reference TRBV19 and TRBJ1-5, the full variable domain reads DGGITQSPKYLFRKEGQNVTLSCEQNLNHDAMYWYRQDPGQGLRLIYYSQIVNDFQKGDIAEGYSVSREKKESFPLTVTSAQKNPTAFYLCASSGGVMGNQPQHFGDGTRLSIL.

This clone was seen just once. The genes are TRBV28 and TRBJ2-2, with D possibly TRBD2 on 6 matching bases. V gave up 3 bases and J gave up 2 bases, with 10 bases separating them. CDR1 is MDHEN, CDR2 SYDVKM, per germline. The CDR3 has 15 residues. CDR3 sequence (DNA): TGTGCCAGCAGTTTGGCTAGCGTAAACACCGGGGAGCTGTTTTTT. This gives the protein CASSLASVNTGELFF.

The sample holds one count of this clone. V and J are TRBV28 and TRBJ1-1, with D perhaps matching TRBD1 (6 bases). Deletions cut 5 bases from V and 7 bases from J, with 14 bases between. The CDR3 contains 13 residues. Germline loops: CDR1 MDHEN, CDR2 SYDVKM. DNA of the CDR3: TGTGCCAGCAGTCTTCCCAGGGGATTTGAAGCTTTCTTT. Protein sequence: CASSLPRGFEAFF.

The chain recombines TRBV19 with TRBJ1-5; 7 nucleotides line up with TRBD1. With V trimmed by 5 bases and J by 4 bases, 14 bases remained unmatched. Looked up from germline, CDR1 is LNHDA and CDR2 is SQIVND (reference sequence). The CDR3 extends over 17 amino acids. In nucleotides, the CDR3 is TGTGCCAGTAGTCCGCCAGGGGGGAGCGGTCCTAATCAGCCCCAGCATTTT. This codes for CASSPPGGSGPNQPQHF.

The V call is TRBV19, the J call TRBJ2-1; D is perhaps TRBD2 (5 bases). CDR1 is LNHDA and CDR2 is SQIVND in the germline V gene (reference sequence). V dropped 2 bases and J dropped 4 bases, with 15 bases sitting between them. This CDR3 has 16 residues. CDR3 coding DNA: TGTGCCAGTAGTATATCTGTTTCGGGGAGTTACAATGAGCAGTTCTTC. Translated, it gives CASSISVSGSYNEQFF.

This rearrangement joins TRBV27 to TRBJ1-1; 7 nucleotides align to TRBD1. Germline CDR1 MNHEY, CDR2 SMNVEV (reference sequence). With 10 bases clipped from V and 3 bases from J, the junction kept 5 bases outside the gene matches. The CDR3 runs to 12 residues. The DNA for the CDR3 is TGTGCCACCCGGGACAGATACACTGAAGCTTTCTTT. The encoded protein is CATRDRYTEAFF.

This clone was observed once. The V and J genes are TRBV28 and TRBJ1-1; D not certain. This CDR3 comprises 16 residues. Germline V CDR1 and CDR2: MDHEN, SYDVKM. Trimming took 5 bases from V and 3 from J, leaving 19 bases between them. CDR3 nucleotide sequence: TGTGCCAGCAGTATTTTAAGGTTGGTCGGAGACACTGAAGCTTTCTTT. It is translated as CASSILRLVGDTEAFF. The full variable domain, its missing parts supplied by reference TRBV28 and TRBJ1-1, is DVKVTQSSRYLVKRTGEKVFLECVQDMDHENMFWYRQDPGLGLRLIYFSYDVKMKEKGDIPEGYSVSREKKERFSLILESASTNQTSMYLCASSILRLVGDTEAFFGQGTRLTVV.